A single sample is the source of the 2 T cell receptor beta chains below, sequenced in a study of blood T cells in healthy people across ages. Alongside a J-beta primer mix, a sample-barcoded 5' primer served in a second PCR lasting roughly 7 to 12 cycles. TCRdb reprocessed the 5' RACE reads via MiXCR and lists one record per CDR3 protein. The data contain roughly 830,000 distinct CDR3 sequences, less than 80% of them seen just once; the ten biggest clones take up approximately 30%. Sequenced sample: blood. Receptor source: a man aged 25-45 years in good health.

The genes are TRBV7-2 and TRBJ1-1; no reliable D call. Per the germline V gene, CDR1 is SGHTA and CDR2 is FQGNSA. There are 14 residues in the CDR3. Between the trimmed V and J ends, which lost 1 base and 5 bases, there was a span of 11 bases. Here the CDR3 reads CASSLVGERTEAFF. The CDR3 bases are TGTGCCAGCAGCTTAGTTGGGGAGAGGACTGAAGCTTTCTTT.

The chain recombines TRBV29-1 with TRBJ1-1, with D maybe TRBD1 (5 bases). Trimming pared 3 bases from V and 8 bases from J, leaving 19 bases between. Per the germline V gene, CDR1 is SQVTM and CDR2 is ANQGSEA. This CDR3 is 14 amino acids long. The CDR3 spells CSVDPQGRGGEAFF. CDR3 in DNA: TGCAGCGTTGATCCCCAGGGAAGGGGTGGAGAAGCTTTCTTT. Using reference TRBV29-1 and TRBJ1-1 for the parts outside the CDR3, the full variable domain is SAVISQKPSRDICQRGTSLTIQCQVDSQVTMMFWYRQQPGQSLTLIATANQGSEATYESGFVIDKFPISRPNLTFSTLTVSNMSPEDSSIYLCSVDPQGRGGEAFFGQGTRLTVV.